The 10 T cell receptor beta chains presented below share a single source sample, sequenced in a study of post-analysis software for immune sequencing data. Study outcomes and limitations: Elevated frequency relative to controls characterized a handful of TRBV segments in patients, TRBV5-6, TRBV5-1 and TRBV20-1 among them.

The TCR beta cDNA libraries carried unique molecular identifiers. TCRdb reprocessed the PCR reads with MiXCR, giving one entry per CDR3 protein. This sample yields a few hundred thousand distinct CDR3 sequences, of which about 40% are seen a single time; 7.5% to 8.5% belongs to the top ten. Antigens of these TCRs are unknown. The sequencing sample was made of blood. These receptors all come from a girl aged 2 to 9 with multiple sclerosis.

The rearrangement uses TRBV6-5 and TRBJ2-3; D is unresolved. There are 14 residues in the CDR3. With 4 bases removed from V and 6 bases from J, the gap between germline ends came to 14 bases. The germline V gene has CDR1 MNHEY and CDR2 SVGAGI. The CDR3: CASSSAPRVDTQYF. CDR3 DNA: TGTGCCAGCAGTTCCGCACCCCGGGTGGATACGCAGTATTTT.

This clonotype was counted ten times or more. This chain uses TRBV5-1 with TRBJ2-7; 9 bases match TRBD2. Germline-derived CDR1 and CDR2 are SGHRS and YFSETQ. V shed 1 base, J shed 3 bases, and the junction held 5 bases outside the gene matches. The CDR3 sequence is 15 residues long. The CDR3 reads CASSLTSGSNYEQYF. Written as DNA, the CDR3 is TGCGCCAGCAGCTTGACTAGCGGGTCGAACTACGAGCAGTACTTC. The full variable domain, completed using reference TRBV5-1 and TRBJ2-7, is KAGVTQTPRYLIKTRGQQVTLSCSPISGHRSVSWYQQTPGQGLQFLFEYFSETQRNKGNFPGRFSGRQFSNSRSEMNVSTLELGDSALYLCASSLTSGSNYEQYFGPGTRLTVT.

The rearrangement uses TRBV29-1 and TRBJ2-5; D not resolved. Germline V gene sequence: CDR1 SQVTM, CDR2 ANQGSEA. This CDR3 spans 11 amino acids. Trimming took 4 bases from V and 5 from J, leaving 8 bases between them. DNA of the CDR3: TGCAGCGTTGCCAGCTCTGAGACCCAGTACTTC. It specifies CSVASSETQYF.

This clonotype was seen a handful of times. The chain links TRBV5-1 to TRBJ1-4; possibly TRBD1 for D (6 bases). The germline gives CDR1 SGHRS, CDR2 YFSETQ. This CDR3 region has 16 residues. Trimming removed 1 base at V and 6 bases at J, with 16 bases between. DNA for the CDR3: TGCGCCAGCAGCTTGCGGCCAGGGGCGGGGGATGAAAAACTGTTTTTT. Translating it yields CASSLRPGAGDEKLFF.

V is TRBV7-9 and J is TRBJ2-1; 8 nucleotides line up with TRBD1. CDR1 and CDR2 from the germline V gene are SEHNR and FQNEAQ (reference sequence). V lost 1 base to trimming and J lost 9 bases; unmatched junction nucleotides: 5. The CDR3 sequence is 14 residues long. The CDR3 loop reads CASSLEAGGVEQFF. The CDR3 DNA reads TGTGCCAGCAGCTTAGAGGCAGGGGGCGTTGAGCAGTTCTTC.

The gene calls are TRBV5-1 and TRBJ1-6, with 8 bases matching TRBD1. The CDR3 sequence is 15 residues long. J gave up 1 base and V 4 bases, and 1 base lay outside the gene matches. CDR1 is SGHRS and CDR2 is YFSETQ in the germline V gene. The CDR3 protein is CASSTGGSYNSPLHF. CDR3 DNA: TGCGCCAGCAGCACAGGGGGGTCCTATAATTCACCCCTCCACTTT.

This clonotype was found once. The chain couples TRBV27 to TRBJ2-1; unclear D gene. From germline, CDR1 is MNHEY and CDR2 SMNVEV (reference sequence). This CDR3 contains 17 residues. The V end lost 3 bases, the J end lost 7 bases, and 22 bases lay between the germline ends. CDR3 loop: CASSFLSQSGPENEQFF. In DNA form, the CDR3 reads TGTGCCAGCAGTTTCCTTTCCCAAAGTGGGCCTGAGAATGAGCAGTTCTTC.

V and J are TRBV3-1 and TRBJ1-1, with unresolved D. Deletions cut 6 bases from V and 3 bases from J, with 14 bases between. The germline CDR1 and CDR2 sequences are LGHDT and YNNKEL (reference sequence). The CDR3 covers 14 residues. The CDR3 loop reads CASSYAATDTEAFF. The CDR3 DNA reads TGTGCCAGCAGTTACGCAGCGACTGACACTGAAGCTTTCTTT. Complete variable domain (other parts from reference TRBV3-1 and TRBJ1-1): DTAVSQTPKYLVTQMGNDKSIKCEQNLGHDTMYWYKQDSKKFLKIMFSYNNKELIINETVPNRFSPKSPDKAHLNLHINSLELGDSAVYFCASSYAATDTEAFFGQGTRLTVV.

This clonotype has more than one count but fewer than ten. V usage is TRBV5-8 and J usage is TRBJ2-4; D gene unclear. The CDR3 has 16 amino acids. CDR1 is SGHTS and CDR2 is YDEGEE in the germline V gene. Deletions cut 0 bases from V and 6 bases from J, with 16 bases between. In DNA form, the CDR3 reads TGTGCCAGCAGCTTGGGCCGGACGAAGTCCCTAAACATTCAGTACTTC. Its protein is CASSLGRTKSLNIQYF.

The V and J genes are TRBV6-5 and TRBJ2-1; 8 bases are shared with TRBD2. The ends lost 0 bases at V and 7 bases at J; junction bases unmatched: 5. CDR3 length: 15 residues. Germline CDR1 MNHEY, CDR2 SVGAGI. In DNA, the CDR3 is TGTGCCAGCAGTTACTCAAGCGGGGGCGGGAATGAGCAGTTCTTC. This gives the protein CASSYSSGGGNEQFF.